The 19 T cell receptor beta chains presented below share a single source sample, sequenced in a study of identical twins. TCRdb redid the calling of the 5' RACE reads with MiXCR, one entry per CDR3 protein. Found here are about 300,000 distinct CDR3 sequences, 12% of them singletons; the top ten hold approximately 7.9%. This sample was shared with a second study, whose subject was yellow fever vaccine responses in identical twins.

Sequencing was carried out using CD8+ T cells sorted from blood. All receptors derive from a woman aged 18-30 years in good health.

This chain joins TRBV25-1 and TRBJ2-1, with 9 positions matching TRBD1. V shed 1 base and J 8 bases; nucleotides not matched to a gene: 18. The CDR3 sequence is 19 residues long. In germline, CDR1 is MGHDK, CDR2 SYGVNS. The CDR3 nucleotides are TGTGCCAGCAGTGAATCCCCAGTCTTATCCGGGACAGGGTTCTATGAGCAGTTCTTC. Protein product: CASSESPVLSGTGFYEQFF.

This clonotype was detected a few times. This chain links TRBV5-6 with TRBJ2-1; the D call may be TRBD1 or TRBD2 (5 bases each). The germline V and J ends were trimmed by 4 bases and 6 bases, with 14 bases remaining between them. CDR1 SGHDT and CDR2 YYEEEE come from the germline V gene. CDR3 length: 14 amino acids. The DNA of the CDR3 is TGTGCCAGCAGCGTCGGGGCCACCCCCAATGAGCAGTTCTTC. This encodes CASSVGATPNEQFF.

The chain has TRBV4-1 and TRBJ1-1, with D unclear. Germline lookup yields CDR1 MGHRA and CDR2 YSYEKL. The germline V and J ends were trimmed by 3 bases and 1 base, with 12 bases remaining between them. The CDR3 is 15 amino acids. The chain's CDR3 is CASSQDVRTNTEAFF. The CDR3 DNA reads TGCGCCAGCAGCCAGGATGTCAGGACGAACACTGAAGCTTTCTTT.

This clonotype was detected a few times. The gene calls are TRBV24-1 and TRBJ2-1, with 9 bases lining up with TRBD2. The CDR3 is 19 residues long. The germline CDR1 and CDR2 sequences are KGHDR and SFDVKD. The ends lost 4 bases at V and 5 bases at J; junction bases unmatched: 17. CDR3 in amino acids: CATSEGFGVGTSFHNEQFF. CDR3 DNA: TGTGCCACCAGTGAAGGCTTCGGAGTCGGGACTAGCTTTCACAATGAGCAGTTCTTC.

V is TRBV2 and J is TRBJ2-7, with D perhaps TRBD2 (6 bases). CDR3 length: 14 amino acids. CDR1 is SNHLY, CDR2 FYNNEI, per germline. Trimming cost V 6 bases and J 3 bases, with 15 bases left between them. The CDR3 sequence is CASRLSGTLYEQYF. The CDR3, as DNA: TGTGCCAGCAGGCTTAGCGGCACCCTCTACGAGCAGTACTTC.

This clonotype was picked up a small number of times. This rearrangement joins TRBV7-6 to TRBJ2-1; perhaps TRBD1 as D (6 bases). This CDR3 is 14 amino acids long. V was cut by 0 bases and J by 7 bases, with 10 bases left in between. Germline V lookup: CDR1 SGHVS, CDR2 FNYEAQ. CDR3 region: CASSLAWGRNEQFF. The CDR3 DNA follows: TGTGCCAGCAGCTTAGCCTGGGGGCGGAATGAGCAGTTCTTC.

There are many counts of this clonotype. The V gene is TRBV5-1, the J gene TRBJ2-7, with 13 bases lining up with TRBD2. The CDR3 runs to 15 residues. From germline, CDR1 is SGHRS and CDR2 YFSETQ. With V trimmed by 4 bases and J by 6 bases, 7 bases remained unmatched. This CDR3 reads CASSVLAGGPREQYF. The CDR3 region has the DNA TGCGCCAGCAGCGTACTAGCGGGAGGGCCCCGCGAGCAGTACTTC.

The chain carries TRBV11-2 and TRBJ2-7; 8 bases align to TRBD2. Germline V gene sequence: CDR1 SGHAT, CDR2 FQNNGV. V was clipped by 5 bases and J by 0 bases; unmatched bases: 9. The CDR3 extends over 16 amino acids. The DNA of the CDR3 is TGTGCCAGCAGCCCACCGACTAGCGCGAGCTCCTACGAGCAGTACGTC. Amino acid sequence: CASSPPTSASSYEQYV.

The rearrangement links TRBV6-1 to TRBJ2-3; TRBD2 matches 14 bases. V shed 3 bases and J 4 bases; nucleotides not matched to a gene: 3. Germline values: CDR1 MNHNS, CDR2 SASEGT. The CDR3 sequence is 16 residues long. CDR3 DNA sequence: TGTGCCAGCAGTGACCCGACTAGCGGGAGGGCAGATACGCAGTATTTT. Protein: CASSDPTSGRADTQYF.

The J gene is TRBJ2-1, the V gene TRBV12-3 or TRBV12-4; D unresolved. The CDR3 is 15 residues long. V lost 0 bases and J lost 7, with 13 bases in between. The CDR3 region has the DNA TGTGCCAGCAGTTTAGCCCCAGCGACGGAAAATGAGCAGTTCTTC. Protein: CASSLAPATENEQFF.

This chain links TRBV10-3 with TRBJ2-1; 10 positions match TRBD2. CDR3 length equals 16 residues. From germline, CDR1 is ENHRY and CDR2 SYGVKD. V gave up 2 bases and J gave up 1 base; unmatched junction bases: 2. CDR3 DNA sequence: TGTGCCATCAGTGAGGCTAGCGGGAGTTCCTACAATGAGCAGTTCTTC. Translating gives CAISEASGSSYNEQFF.

The rearrangement joins TRBV2 to TRBJ2-1; the D is unclear. The CDR3 is 13 residues long. Trimming cost V 7 bases and J 5 bases, with 12 bases left between them. In germline, CDR1 is SNHLY, CDR2 FYNNEI. CDR3 sequence: CASTYFLDNEQFF. CDR3 nucleotide sequence: TGTGCCAGCACATACTTCCTGGACAATGAGCAGTTCTTC.

The chain couples TRBV12-3 or TRBV12-4 to TRBJ1-1; D gene ambiguous. The CDR3 runs 13 residues. V lost 1 base and J 6 bases, leaving 9 bases between the germline ends. For the CDR3, the DNA is TGTGCCAGCAGTTTAGGGCCCGGGCCTGAAGCTTTCTTT. Translation gives CASSLGPGPEAFF.

The chain recombines TRBV7-2 with TRBJ2-7, with a possible D match to TRBD1 (6 bases). The V gene lost 6 bases and the J gene lost 0 bases, with 12 bases spanning the gap. The CDR3 is 14 residues long. The V gene's germline CDR1 is SGHTA and CDR2 FQGNSA. Written as DNA, the CDR3 is TGTGCCAGCAGTCCGAACAGGGCCTCCTACGAGCAGTACGTC. Protein product: CASSPNRASYEQYV.

This rearrangement joins TRBV7-8 to TRBJ2-2, with a weak D call TRBD1 (6 bases). This CDR3 spans 17 amino acids. Germline values: CDR1 SGHVS, CDR2 FQNEAQ. V shed 6 bases and J shed 5 bases, with 22 bases lying between them. CDR3 sequence reads: CASSSGTPIFRTGELFF. CDR3 in DNA: TGTGCCAGCAGTAGTGGGACACCTATTTTCAGGACCGGGGAGCTGTTTTTT.

The gene calls are TRBV19 and TRBJ2-5, with 9 nucleotides matching TRBD2. Germline lookup yields CDR1 LNHDA and CDR2 SQIVND (reference sequence). The CDR3 is 15 amino acids. J was trimmed by 5 bases and V by 7 bases; bases with no gene match: 11. The CDR3 DNA reads as TGTGCCAGTACTTTGGATAGCGGGAGAGCCGAGACCCAGTACTTC. It specifies CASTLDSGRAETQYF.

The chain recombines TRBV5-1 with TRBJ2-1; D not resolved. V shed 6 bases and J shed 1 base, with 8 bases lying between them. The CDR3 length is 13 residues. Germline V gene sequence: CDR1 SGHRS, CDR2 YFSETQ. The CDR3 DNA sequence: TGCGCCAGCATAGGTATTTCCTACAATGAGCAGTTCTTC. Translated, it gives CASIGISYNEQFF. The full variable domain, with the rest looked up from reference TRBV5-1 and TRBJ2-1, is KAGVTQTPRYLIKTRGQQVTLSCSPISGHRSVSWYQQTPGQGLQFLFEYFSETQRNKGNFPGRFSGRQFSNSRSEMNVSTLELGDSALYLCASIGISYNEQFFGPGTRLTVL.

At least ten counts were recorded for this clonotype. This chain joins TRBV12-3 or TRBV12-4 and TRBJ2-7; D is perhaps TRBD2 (5 bases). V was cut by 3 bases and J by 3 bases, with 15 bases left in between. This CDR3 has 15 residues. CDR3 sequence reads: CASSFQIAYRYEQYF. CDR3 in DNA: TGTGCCAGCAGTTTCCAGATAGCGTACCGCTACGAGCAGTACTTC.

The gene calls are TRBV6-1 and TRBJ1-2, with D perhaps matching TRBD1 (6 bases). Trimming took 10 bases from V and 6 from J, leaving 21 bases between them. CDR3 size: 14 residues. The germline CDR1 and CDR2 sequences are MNHNS and SASEGT. The CDR3 DNA reads as TGTGCCATCTCCCCCGACGGGGGGGCAGATGGCTACACCTTC. Translation: CAISPDGGADGYTF.